This T cell receptor beta chain was recovered during a study of cytomegalovirus exposure and HLA in healthy donors. Whole-study results and caveats: Presence/absence analyses supposed approximately even sequencing depth among donors. Later analysis identified 16,951 TCR beta sequences associated with HLA alleles, using a false discovery rate threshold of 0.05.

13 Jbeta primers and 60 Vbeta primers were used for the PCR. The method was immunoSEQ multiplex PCR; TCRdb's version includes in-frame clones alone and lacks a portion of them. The sample lists about 140,000 clones, 65% to 85% occurring once. Comment on this clone: Its specificity is unknown.

This clonotype was obtained from a man between 50 and 59 years old in good health and CMV-seronegative. Sequencing was performed on PBMCs.

The CDR3 DNA sequence: TGTGCCAGCAGCGTAGGCAGGGCCTTAAATTCACCCCTCCACTTT. This encodes CASSVGRALNSPLHF. V usage is TRBV9 and J usage is TRBJ1-6, with D perhaps TRBD1 (5 bases). Trimming removed 0 bases from V and 7 bases from J, with 11 bases in between. This CDR3 region has 15 residues. Germline V lookup: CDR1 SGDLS, CDR2 YYNGEE.